Each of the 29 T cell receptor beta chains below was sequenced from the same sample in a study of glioma-infiltrating T cells after dendritic cell vaccination. Libraries were prepared by immunoSEQ multiplex PCR; TCRdb keeps only in-frame clonotypes and omits some of them. The table lists around 90,000 clones, 79% of them singletons. The source material was blood, sampled before dendritic cell vaccination. Source of these receptors: a human donor with glioblastoma.

The gene calls are TRBV5-1 and TRBJ2-1, with TRBD2 identical over 8 bases. This CDR3 spans 15 amino acids. The germline gives CDR1 SGHRS, CDR2 YFSETQ. V dropped 1 base and J dropped 2; count of bases not matched to a gene: 2. CDR3 sequence: CASSLPAGAYNEQFF. The CDR3 nucleotides are TGCGCCAGCAGCTTGCCAGCGGGAGCCTACAATGAGCAGTTCTTC.

In this sample, this clone turned up once. The chain links TRBV10-3 to TRBJ2-1; 10 bases line up with TRBD2. CDR3 length equals 19 residues. Germline V CDR1 and CDR2: ENHRY, SYGVKD. The V gene end was trimmed by 3 bases and the J gene end by 0 bases; junction bases not matched to a gene: 11. The CDR3 DNA sequence: TGTGCCATCAGTGATCGGGTAGCGGGGGGACCTAGCTCCTACAATGAGCAGTTCTTC. Translated, it gives CAISDRVAGGPSSYNEQFF.

CDR3 sequence: CASSHGLAGTGELFF. CDR3 DNA: TGTGCCAGCAGCCACGGACTAGCGGGGACCGGGGAGCTGTTTTTT. V gene TRBV11-2 combines with J gene TRBJ2-2; TRBD2 matches at 12 bases. The V and J ends lost 5 bases and 5 bases, in that order; junction bases with no gene match: 3. CDR3 length: 15 amino acids. CDR1 SGHAT and CDR2 FQNNGV come from the germline V gene.

The chain uses TRBV5-1 and TRBJ2-7; 8 bases map to TRBD2. The CDR3 is made up of 15 amino acids. Germline V gives CDR1 SGHRS, CDR2 YFSETQ. V lost 0 bases, J lost 5 bases, and 7 bases stayed unmatched. The CDR3 bases are TGCGCCAGCAGCTTGGCCGGGACTAGTGTTAACGAGCAGTACTTC. Translated, it gives CASSLAGTSVNEQYF.

The chain recombines TRBV30 with TRBJ1-1, with 8 positions matching TRBD1. The CDR3 runs 13 residues. Germline CDR1 GTSNPN, CDR2 SVGIG (reference sequence). J lost 3 bases, V lost 3 bases, and 3 bases had no gene match. CDR3 region: CAWRTGGDTEAFF. In nucleotides, the CDR3 is TGTGCCTGGAGAACAGGGGGGGACACTGAAGCTTTCTTT. The full variable domain, completed using reference TRBV30 and TRBJ1-1, is SQTIHQWPATLVQPVGSPLSLECTVEGTSNPNLYWYRQAAGRGLQLLFYSVGIGQISSEVPQNLSASRPQDRQFILSSKKLLLSDSGFYLCAWRTGGDTEAFFGQGTRLTVV.

This clone has only a few counts. V usage is TRBV5-1 and J usage is TRBJ1-1; D may be TRBD1 (6 bases). Trimming cost V 0 bases and J 1 base, with 22 bases left between them. The germline gives CDR1 SGHRS, CDR2 YFSETQ. This CDR3 is 19 amino acids long. The CDR3, as DNA: TGCGCCAGCAGCTTGGCCGAGGGGGGGCGGATCGTTGCGAACACTGAAGCTTTCTTT. It specifies CASSLAEGGRIVANTEAFF.

The J gene is TRBJ1-1, the V gene TRBV5-8, with D uncertain. V was cut by 3 bases and J by 0 bases, with 6 bases left in between. The CDR3 has 13 amino acids. Germline assignment: CDR1 SGHTS and CDR2 YDEGEE. Written as DNA, the CDR3 is TGTGCCAGCAGCTACAGCATGAACACTGAAGCTTTCTTT. Translating it yields CASSYSMNTEAFF. The whole variable domain, filled in from reference TRBV5-8 and TRBJ1-1, reads EAGVTQSPTHLIKTRGQQATLRCSPISGHTSVYWYQQALGLGLQFLLWYDEGEERNRGNFPPRFSGRQFPNYSSELNVNALELEDSALYLCASSYSMNTEAFFGQGTRLTVV.

The rearrangement links TRBV5-5 to TRBJ1-5; unclear D gene. Trimming took off 0 bases at V and 2 bases at J, with 15 bases between the two ends. This CDR3 contains 17 residues. Germline V gene sequence: CDR1 SGHKS, CDR2 YYEKEE (reference sequence). In DNA, the CDR3 is TGTGCCAGCAGCTTGGCCGCTTGGTACAGAGGCAATCAGCCCCAGCATTTT. Translation gives CASSLAAWYRGNQPQHF.

The chain carries TRBV18 and TRBJ2-4, with D possibly matching TRBD2 (5 bases). This CDR3 has 11 residues. V lost 5 bases and J lost 8, with 7 bases in between. CDR1 and CDR2 from the germline V gene are KGHSH and LQKENI. The CDR3 region has the DNA TGTGCCAGCTCAACCGGGGACATTCAGTACTTC. The encoded protein is CASSTGDIQYF.

The CDR3 nucleotides are TGCGCCAGCAGCTTCACCGGGACAGGGCTAAATTCACCCCTCCACTTT. Translated, it gives CASSFTGTGLNSPLHF. The chain joins TRBV5-1 to TRBJ1-6, with 9 bases aligning to TRBD1. CDR1 is SGHRS, CDR2 YFSETQ, per germline. After removal of 2 bases from V and 7 bases from J, the junction contained 7 bases not matched to a gene. The CDR3 is made up of 16 amino acids.

The chain combines TRBV19 with TRBJ2-1, with D possibly matching TRBD2 (5 bases). The CDR3 spans 17 residues. Trimming removed 0 bases at V and 4 bases at J, with 16 bases between. Germline V gene sequence: CDR1 LNHDA, CDR2 SQIVND (reference sequence). This CDR3 reads CASSIDYSAVNYNEQFF. The CDR3 coding sequence is TGTGCCAGTAGTATAGATTATTCAGCGGTCAATTACAATGAGCAGTTCTTC.

Written as DNA, the CDR3 is TGTGCCAGTTCGGGACAGGGTTCTCCTGAGCAGTTCTTC. Translating it yields CASSGQGSPEQFF. V is TRBV2 and J is TRBJ2-1, with 9 positions matching TRBD1. This CDR3 is built from 13 residues. Germline CDR1 reads SNHLY; CDR2 reads FYNNEI. V shed 9 bases, J shed 9 bases, and the junction held 9 bases outside the gene matches.

The genes are TRBV18 and TRBJ1-4, with D uncertain. The CDR3 extends over 15 amino acids. Germline V gene sequence: CDR1 KGHSH, CDR2 LQKENI. V shed 3 bases and J shed 0 bases, with 8 bases lying between them. CDR3 loop: CASSPAVSTNEKLFF. The CDR3 DNA follows: TGTGCCAGCTCACCGGCAGTTTCAACTAATGAAAAACTGTTTTTT. Together with reference TRBV18 and TRBJ1-4, the CDR3 gives the full variable domain: NAGVMQNPRHLVRRRGQEARLRCSPMKGHSHVYWYRQLPEEGLKFMVYLQKENIIDESGMPKERFSAEFPKEGPSILRIQQVVRGDSAAYFCASSPAVSTNEKLFFGSGTQLSVL.

The V gene is TRBV9, the J gene TRBJ2-5, with 10 bases that match TRBD2. The V and J ends lost 0 bases and 7 bases, in that order; junction bases with no gene match: 6. The germline gives CDR1 SGDLS, CDR2 YYNGEE. The CDR3 contains 15 residues. As DNA, the CDR3 is TGTGCCAGCAGCGTAGGCGATAGCGGGGGGTGGACCCAGTACTTC. Encoded protein: CASSVGDSGGWTQYF.

The chain carries TRBV15 and TRBJ1-1; D is perhaps TRBD1 (5 bases). The germline V and J ends were trimmed by 9 bases and 5 bases, with 13 bases remaining between them. The CDR3 runs to 12 residues. Germline-derived CDR1 and CDR2 are LNHNV and YYDKDF (reference sequence). CDR3 nucleotides: TGTGCCACTGGATCAGGGAATACTGAAGCTTTCTTT. This sequence encodes CATGSGNTEAFF.

The chain employs TRBV11-2 and TRBJ2-7; D call uncertain. CDR3 length: 15 residues. Germline V CDR1 and CDR2: SGHAT, FQNNGV. The ends were cut back, 0 bases at V and 3 bases at J, with 12 bases in the middle. As DNA, the CDR3 is TGTGCCAGCAGCTTAGAGAGGTGGAGTTTCTACGAGCAGTACTTC. Its translation is CASSLERWSFYEQYF.

In this sample, this clone turned up once. DNA for the CDR3: TGTGCCAGCAGTTTGCGACGGGTGCATGAGCAGTTCTTC. This encodes CASSLRRVHEQFF. The rearrangement uses TRBV27 and TRBJ2-1; no definite D call. The CDR3 sequence is 13 residues long. Germline V gives CDR1 MNHEY, CDR2 SMNVEV (reference sequence). The V end lost 3 bases, the J end lost 8 bases, and 11 bases lay between the germline ends.

The CDR3: CASSSGTIAYNEQFF. As DNA, the CDR3 is TGTGCCAGCAGCTCCGGGACTATCGCCTACAATGAGCAGTTCTTC. The V and J genes are TRBV7-3 and TRBJ2-1; 7 bases are shared with TRBD2. The CDR3 length is 15 residues. V was clipped by 4 bases and J by 2 bases; unmatched bases: 5. The germline V gene encodes CDR1 SGHTA and CDR2 FQGTGA.

V gene TRBV28 combines with J gene TRBJ2-7; 7 bases line up with TRBD1. V was clipped by 6 bases and J by 4 bases; unmatched bases: 15. The CDR3 sequence is 16 residues long. The germline CDR1 and CDR2 sequences are MDHEN and SYDVKM. For the CDR3, the DNA is TGTGCCAGCAGCCGAGAGACAGGGTCTGGGGATTACGAGCAGTACTTC. Translated: CASSRETGSGDYEQYF.

The V call is TRBV19, the J call TRBJ1-5; D possibly corresponds to TRBD1 (6 bases). CDR1 LNHDA and CDR2 SQIVND come from the germline V gene (reference sequence). This CDR3 has 13 amino acids. Trimming removed 6 bases from V and 3 bases from J, with 9 bases in between. The DNA for the CDR3 is TGTGCCAGTAGAGGACAGCTCAATCAGCCCCAGCATTTT. Its protein is CASRGQLNQPQHF.

V gene TRBV6-6 combines with J gene TRBJ2-7; D is possibly TRBD2 (6 bases). Trimming shortened V by 0 bases and J by 0 bases, and 12 bases separated the two germline ends. CDR3 length: 16 residues. The germline CDR1 and CDR2 sequences are MNHNY and SVGAGI (reference sequence). CDR3 in DNA: TGTGCCAGCAGTTACTCGCCCGGGGGAGACTCCTACGAGCAGTACTTC. Translation: CASSYSPGGDSYEQYF.

CDR3 residues: CAISGPSGGHTDTQYF. The CDR3 bases are TGTGCCATCAGTGGCCCTAGCGGGGGGCACACAGATACGCAGTATTTT. The chain uses TRBV10-3 and TRBJ2-3; TRBD2 agrees at 11 bases. The germline CDR1 and CDR2 sequences are ENHRY and SYGVKD. The CDR3 runs to 16 residues. Unmatched junction bases numbered 5, after V lost 4 bases and J lost 2 bases.

The rearrangement uses TRBV25-1 and TRBJ1-2; a possible D gene is TRBD1 (5 bases). Trimming removed 4 bases from V and 2 bases from J, with 17 bases in between. Germline V CDR1 and CDR2: MGHDK, SYGVNS. This CDR3 comprises 16 residues. The CDR3 protein is CASSVQGALGNYGYTF. The CDR3, as DNA: TGTGCCAGCAGTGTCCAAGGGGCCCTTGGGAACTATGGCTACACCTTC.

The V gene is TRBV4-1, the J gene TRBJ2-1, with 7 bases lining up with TRBD2. V dropped 1 base and J dropped 8; count of bases not matched to a gene: 17. In germline, CDR1 is MGHRA, CDR2 YSYEKL. The CDR3 is made up of 18 amino acids. Here the CDR3 DNA reads TGCGCCAGCAGCCAAGTTCTGGGGCTAGCGGAGGAAAGGGATGAGCAGTTCTTC. Its translation is CASSQVLGLAEERDEQFF.

This chain connects TRBV9 to TRBJ2-3; D is undetermined. Trimming stripped 0 bases from V and 0 bases from J, with 11 bases between. This CDR3 spans 16 amino acids. The V gene's germline CDR1 is SGDLS and CDR2 YYNGEE. Here the CDR3 reads CASSVVGDPSTDTQYF. As DNA, the CDR3 is TGTGCCAGCAGCGTAGTTGGAGATCCTAGCACAGATACGCAGTATTTT.

J is TRBJ2-7 and V is TRBV6-5; no firm D call. Germline V gives CDR1 MNHEY, CDR2 SVGAGI. The CDR3 spans 13 residues. Trimming cost V 4 bases and J 3 bases, with 10 bases left between them. In DNA, the CDR3 is TGTGCCAGCAGTTTTGGCAGAAACTACGAGCAGTACTTC. This gives the protein CASSFGRNYEQYF.

The chain links TRBV9 to TRBJ2-5, with 7 bases fitting TRBD1. This CDR3 contains 16 residues. V was pared by 0 bases and J by 4 bases, with 9 bases of the junction left unmatched. Germline-derived CDR1 and CDR2 are SGDLS and YYNGEE. CDR3 nucleotides: TGTGCCAGCAGCGTAGACGCGAGACAGGGTCGAGAGACCCAGTACTTC. It translates to CASSVDARQGRETQYF.

The chain links TRBV27 to TRBJ2-7, with 11 bases that match TRBD1. J was trimmed by 3 bases and V by 0 bases; bases with no gene match: 4. CDR3 length equals 16 residues. Germline V gene sequence: CDR1 MNHEY, CDR2 SMNVEV (reference sequence). CDR3 in amino acids: CASSLSWTGGIYEQYF. CDR3 nucleotides: TGTGCCAGCAGTTTATCGTGGACAGGGGGCATCTACGAGCAGTACTTC.

The genes are TRBV10-3 and TRBJ2-2; D perhaps matches TRBD2 (5 bases). The germline gives CDR1 ENHRY, CDR2 SYGVKD. CDR3 length equals 14 residues. The germline V and J ends were trimmed by 7 bases and 0 bases, with 9 bases remaining between them. The CDR3 region has the DNA TGTGCCATCAAAGGGAGTACGAACACCGGGGAGCTGTTTTTT. This codes for CAIKGSTNTGELFF.